This TCR beta chain was captured in a study of cytomegalovirus exposure and HLA in healthy donors. A word on this clone: Its matching antigen is unknown.

Study-wide results and caveats: In a later analysis, TCR beta V- and J-gene trimming showed a link to a missense DCLRE1C variant. Despite most TCR sequences being rare, some public TCRs occurred in many donors. Sequencing had likely introduced a cluster of highly shared sequence variants as an artifact. The authors enumerated 164 TCR beta chains as linked to cytomegalovirus.

The ends were cut back, 4 bases at V and 5 bases at J, with 21 bases in the middle. The germline CDR1 and CDR2 sequences are PRHDT and FYEKMQ (reference sequence). The CDR3 totals 18 residues. The PCR used 60 Vbeta and 13 Jbeta primers. TCRdb keeps only in-frame clones here, not all; method: immunoSEQ multiplex PCR. The table shows roughly 120,000 clones, with roughly 65% occurring only once. Sequencing was performed on PBMCs. The source of this sequence is a man in his forties in good health and CMV-seropositive. The chain employs TRBV13 and TRBJ1-6; no firm D call. CDR3 sequence (DNA): TGTGCCAGCAGCTCCCGCTGGACCGATGAGGGCGATAATTCACCCCTCCACTTT. The encoded protein is CASSSRWTDEGDNSPLHF.